The subject of this entry is one TCR beta chain. V lost 4 bases and J lost 3; bases outside the gene matches: 9. The CDR3 loop spans 15 amino acids. Germline CDR1 is SGHRS and CDR2 is YFSETQ. Per the authors' pipeline: Amplified reference gene primers provided the basis for estimating nucleated cell counts. Profiled with immunoSEQ multiplex PCR; TCRdb holds only in-frame clones, not every one. That table is the source of V, J and clone size, and D and trimming were worked out from the DNA. The sample holds about 110,000 clones; 82% are singletons and the top ten take roughly 7.9%. This sample stems from a study of blood T cell repertoires in COVID-19. The overall study: Spain, Italy and the United States supplied samples that represented acute and convalescent COVID-19. Sources were T cells, B-cell-depleted T cells, or PBMCs; the material itself was cDNA or gDNA.

Input material: peripheral blood. The rearrangement links TRBV5-1 to TRBJ2-5; 7 nucleotides line up with TRBD1. This clonotype was obtained from a man aged 70 or older with acute or convalescent COVID-19. CDR3 in amino acids: CASSILTGSKETQYF. CDR3 DNA sequence: TGCGCCAGCAGCATATTGACAGGGAGTAAAGAGACCCAGTACTTC.